This TCR beta chain is from a study of lymphopenia after photon versus proton radiotherapy. Whole-study results and caveats: Survival link was tested only in deceased patients; proton benefit remains a possibility. Photon-treated patients lost naive T cells and TCR diversity; proton-treated stayed stable. After lymphocyte nadir, photon-treated repertoires showed oligoclonal expansion, especially CD8+ Temra.

About this clone: The antigen remains unidentified.

Generated by immunoSEQ multiplex PCR, the TCRdb table keeps only in-frame clones and is missing some. Of around 70,000 clones in the sample, approximately 91% were seen once. The CDR3 consists of 16 residues. Germline lookup yields CDR1 MDHEN and CDR2 SYDVKM. J was trimmed by 4 bases and V by 5 bases; bases with no gene match: 5. This TCR came from a woman between 70 and 85 years old with pancreatic cancer. The chain carries TRBV28 and TRBJ2-5, with 15 bases identical to TRBD2. The sample was peripheral blood, taken from a patient treated with photon-based radiotherapy. CDR3 region: CASSLGLAGGRETQYF. The CDR3 nucleotides are TGTGCCAGCAGTCTCGGACTAGCGGGAGGGAGAGAGACCCAGTACTTC.